The present entry profiles one TCR beta chain with its context. The target antigen is unknown. This sample was included in a study of CXCR3-negative and CXCR3-positive naive CD8 T cells. General study findings and limits: Similarly elevated diversity marked both naive subsets, with memory CD8+ cells showing far lower diversity. CXCR3-negative naive cells had less hydrophobic TRB CDR3s than did CXCR3-positive naive cells. Naive subsets had comparable surface CD5, so TRB CDR3 properties gauged TCR strength. Cryopreservation partially decreased CXCR3 expression, and most assays used fresh PBMCs.

Through 5' RACE with UMI labels, the TRB cDNA libraries were prepared. TCRdb reanalyzed the 5' RACE reads, giving one entry per CDR3 protein sequence and no DNA. The sample is made up of 110,000 or so distinct CDR3 sequences, and the top ten hold roughly 0.35% of it. Germline V gene lookup returns CDR1 SQVTM and CDR2 ANQGSEA. There are 14 residues in the CDR3. Among CD8+ T cells, naive ones were CD45RO-CCR7+CD27+CD95-. V usage is TRBV29-1 and J usage is TRBJ2-1; TCRdb's assignment of TRBD1 cannot be checked, as there is no DNA. Sample: naive CXCR3+ CD8+ T cells from blood. Subset noted: CD45RO-CCR7+CD27+CD95- naive CD8+ T cells expressing CXCR3 (TNR3+). The receptor's source is a human donor in good health. Some clones in this sample may be carry-over from other donors' samples. CDR3 sequence: CSVDTGTGPNEQFF.